This T cell receptor (beta chain) was documented in a study of shared clonotypes between healthy human individuals. Germline CDR1 and CDR2: GTSNPN and SVGIG (reference sequence). J gave up 5 bases and V 2 bases, and 5 bases lay outside the gene matches. The CDR3 is 15 amino acids. Data came from immunoSEQ multiplex PCR; TCRdb stores just in-frame clones and leaves some out. The sample comprises over a million clones, around 97% of which are singletons, and roughly 1.2% rests with the top ten. The rearrangement joins TRBV30 to TRBJ2-2, with 10 bases lining up with TRBD2. The origin of this receptor is a man younger than 40 in good health. Sequenced sample: naive CD4+ T cells sorted from blood. Subset described: CD45RA+ positively selected. The CDR3 loop is CAWSRTSGRTGELFF. CDR3 bases: TGTGCCTGGAGTAGGACTAGCGGAAGAACCGGGGAGCTGTTTTTT.